This TCR beta chain was sequenced in a study of T-cell reconstitution after alpha-beta-depleted transplantation in children. Unique molecular identifiers were used in preparing the TCRbeta library. In TCRdb, the PCR reads were re-called with MiXCR into one record per CDR3 protein. The sample lists 500,000 to 750,000 distinct CDR3 sequences; approximately 13% were seen once. CDR1 is MDHEN, CDR2 SYDVKM, per germline. The CDR3 loop spans 16 amino acids. V dropped 7 bases and J dropped 5 bases, with 21 bases sitting between them. This clonotype occurred many times. The TCR originated in a male patient younger than 18 who had a stem cell transplant for acute myeloid leukemia, so the T cells may come from the graft donor. This chain uses TRBV28 with TRBJ2-1, with D possibly matching TRBD1 (7 bases). Here the sequenced sample was PBMCs, mostly from graft donor cells, taken 360 days after TCRalphabeta/CD19-depleted stem cell transplant. The CDR3 region is CASNPTGRSVHNEQFF. The CDR3 coding sequence is TGTGCCAGCAACCCGACAGGGAGGTCGGTACACAATGAGCAGTTCTTC. Supplemented by reference TRBV28 and TRBJ2-1, the full variable domain reads DVKVTQSSRYLVKRTGEKVFLECVQDMDHENMFWYRQDPGLGLRLIYFSYDVKMKEKGDIPEGYSVSREKKERFSLILESASTNQTSMYLCASNPTGRSVHNEQFFGPGTRLTVL.